Described below is a single T cell receptor beta chain sequence and its context. This specimen comes from a study of blood T cell repertoires in COVID-19. Background on the study: Acute and convalescent COVID-19 specimens originated in the United States, Italy and Spain. In each case, the material was cDNA or gDNA derived from T cells, B-cell-depleted T cells, or PBMCs.

In the authors' workflow: Amplification of reference gene primers was used by the study to estimate nucleated cell counts. This table comes from immunoSEQ multiplex PCR, and its TCRdb copy is limited to in-frame clones, with some not included. V and J calls and clone size come straight from that table; D and trimming were deduced from the DNA. The sample includes nearly 50,000 clones, roughly 88% of them seen just once. The receptor's source is a woman aged 55-70 years with acute or convalescent COVID-19. What was sequenced was peripheral blood.

CDR3 sequence: CASSENVGHLSVGYTF. The CDR3 bases are TGTGCCAGCAGTGAAAATGTGGGCCACCTGTCAGTGGGCTACACCTTC. The chain links TRBV6-1 to TRBJ1-2; D is ambiguous. The CDR3 contains 16 residues. The V gene lost 2 bases and the J gene lost 8 bases, with 21 bases spanning the gap. Per germline, CDR1 MNHNS and CDR2 SASEGT.